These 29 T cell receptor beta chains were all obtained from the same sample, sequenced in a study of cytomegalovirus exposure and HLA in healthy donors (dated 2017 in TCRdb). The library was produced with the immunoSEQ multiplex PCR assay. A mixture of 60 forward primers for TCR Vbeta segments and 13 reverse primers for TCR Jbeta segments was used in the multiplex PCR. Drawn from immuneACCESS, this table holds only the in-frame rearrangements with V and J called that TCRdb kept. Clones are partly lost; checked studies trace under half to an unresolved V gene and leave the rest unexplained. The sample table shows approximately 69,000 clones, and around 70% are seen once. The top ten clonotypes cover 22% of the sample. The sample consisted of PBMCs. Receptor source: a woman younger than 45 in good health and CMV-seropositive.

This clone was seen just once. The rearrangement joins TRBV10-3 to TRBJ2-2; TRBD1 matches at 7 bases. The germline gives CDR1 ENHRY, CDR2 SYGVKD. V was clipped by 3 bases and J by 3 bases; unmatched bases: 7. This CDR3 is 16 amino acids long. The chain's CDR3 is CAISDLDRAHTGELFF. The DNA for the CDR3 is TGTGCCATCAGTGACCTTGACAGGGCTCACACCGGGGAGCTGTTTTTT.

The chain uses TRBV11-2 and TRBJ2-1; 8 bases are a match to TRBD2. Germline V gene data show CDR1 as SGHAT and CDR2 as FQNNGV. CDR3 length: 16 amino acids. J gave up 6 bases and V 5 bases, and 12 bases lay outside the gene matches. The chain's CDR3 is CASSLPRPGGSNEQFF. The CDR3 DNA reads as TGTGCCAGCAGCCTACCGAGACCGGGAGGGAGCAATGAGCAGTTCTTC.

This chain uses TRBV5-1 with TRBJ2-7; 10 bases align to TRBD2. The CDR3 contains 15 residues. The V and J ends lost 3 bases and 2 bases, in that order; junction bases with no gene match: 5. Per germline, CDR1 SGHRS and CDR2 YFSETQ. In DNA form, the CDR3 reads TGCGCCAGCAGCTGGTCTAGCGGGAGTACCTACGAGCAGTACTTC. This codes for CASSWSSGSTYEQYF.

CDR3 nucleotides: TGCGCCAGCAGCTTTGACACGGTCTCCTACAATGAGCAGTTCTTC. As protein: CASSFDTVSYNEQFF. The chain couples TRBV5-1 to TRBJ2-1; D unclear. CDR1 and CDR2 from the germline V gene are SGHRS and YFSETQ. This CDR3 region has 15 residues. V lost 2 bases to trimming and J lost 0 bases, with 9 bases between them.

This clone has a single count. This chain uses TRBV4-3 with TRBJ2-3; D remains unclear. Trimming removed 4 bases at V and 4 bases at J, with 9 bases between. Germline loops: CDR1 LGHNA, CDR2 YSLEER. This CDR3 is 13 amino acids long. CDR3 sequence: CASSPNEADTQYF. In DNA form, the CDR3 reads TGCGCCAGCAGCCCCAACGAGGCAGATACGCAGTATTTT.

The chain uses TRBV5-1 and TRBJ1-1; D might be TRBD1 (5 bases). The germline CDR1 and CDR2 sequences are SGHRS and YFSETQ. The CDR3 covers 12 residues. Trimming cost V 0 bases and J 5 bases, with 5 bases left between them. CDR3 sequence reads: CASSLDRTEAFF. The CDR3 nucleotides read TGCGCCAGCAGCTTGGACAGGACTGAAGCTTTCTTT.

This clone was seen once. The chain's CDR3 is CASSYGSGRVQETQYF. DNA of the CDR3: TGTGCCAGCAGTTACGGGAGCGGGAGGGTACAAGAGACCCAGTACTTC. The V call is TRBV6-5, the J call TRBJ2-5, with TRBD2 matching 10 bases. Losses at the gene ends were 2 bases for V and 2 bases for J; bases not matched to a gene: 5. CDR1 and CDR2 (germline): MNHEY, SVGAGI. This CDR3 has 16 amino acids.

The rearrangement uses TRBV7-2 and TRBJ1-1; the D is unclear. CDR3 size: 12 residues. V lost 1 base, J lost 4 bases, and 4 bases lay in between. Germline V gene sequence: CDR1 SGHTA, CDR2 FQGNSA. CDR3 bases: TGTGCCAGCAGCTTAGGTATCACTGAAGCTTTCTTT. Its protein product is CASSLGITEAFF.

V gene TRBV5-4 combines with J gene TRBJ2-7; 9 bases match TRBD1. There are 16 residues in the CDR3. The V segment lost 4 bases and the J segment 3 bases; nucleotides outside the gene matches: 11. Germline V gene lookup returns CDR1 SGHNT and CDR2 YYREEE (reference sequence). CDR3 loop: CASSLPGQGIFYEQYF. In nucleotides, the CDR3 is TGTGCCAGCAGCCTCCCGGGACAGGGTATTTTCTACGAGCAGTACTTC.

The CDR3 spells CASSEDGTSTDTQYF. The CDR3 nucleotides read TGTGCCAGCAGTGAGGACGGGACTAGCACAGATACGCAGTATTTT. The V and J genes are TRBV6-1 and TRBJ2-3, with D tentatively TRBD2 (6 bases). V dropped 3 bases and J dropped 0 bases, with 10 bases sitting between them. Germline CDR1 MNHNS, CDR2 SASEGT. CDR3 length: 15 residues.

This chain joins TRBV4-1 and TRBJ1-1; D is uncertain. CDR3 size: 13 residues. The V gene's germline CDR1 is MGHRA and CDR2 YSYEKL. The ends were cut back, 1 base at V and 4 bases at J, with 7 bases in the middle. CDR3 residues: CASSQVGGTEAFF. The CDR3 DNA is TGCGCCAGCAGCCAAGTGGGAGGCACTGAAGCTTTCTTT.

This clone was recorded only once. Written as DNA, the CDR3 is TGTGCCAGCAGTCCCGAGGCAGTACAAGAGACCCAGTACTTC. It codes for CASSPEAVQETQYF. This sequence joins TRBV6-5 and TRBJ2-5; D gene unclear. There are 14 residues in the CDR3. Germline CDR1 MNHEY, CDR2 SVGAGI. The V end lost 5 bases, the J end lost 2 bases, and 12 bases lay between the germline ends.

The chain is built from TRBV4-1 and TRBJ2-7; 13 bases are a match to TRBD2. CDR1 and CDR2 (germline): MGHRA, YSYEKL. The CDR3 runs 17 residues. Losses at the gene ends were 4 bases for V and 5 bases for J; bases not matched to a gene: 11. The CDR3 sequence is CASSPARTSGSYNEQYF. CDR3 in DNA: TGCGCCAGCAGCCCGGCTAGGACTAGCGGGAGTTACAACGAGCAGTACTTC.

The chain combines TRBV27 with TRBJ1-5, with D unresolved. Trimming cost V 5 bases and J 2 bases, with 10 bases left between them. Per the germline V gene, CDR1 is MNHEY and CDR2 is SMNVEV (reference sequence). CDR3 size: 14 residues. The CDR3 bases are TGTGCCAGCAGTAATCGGGGTGGCAATCAGCCCCAGCATTTT. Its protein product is CASSNRGGNQPQHF.

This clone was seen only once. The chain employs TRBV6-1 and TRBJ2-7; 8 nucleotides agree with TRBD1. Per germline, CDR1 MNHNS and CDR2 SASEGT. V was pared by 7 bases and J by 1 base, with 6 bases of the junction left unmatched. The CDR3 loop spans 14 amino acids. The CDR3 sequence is CASINRGTSYEQYF. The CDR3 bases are TGTGCCAGCATTAACAGGGGGACTTCCTACGAGCAGTACTTC.

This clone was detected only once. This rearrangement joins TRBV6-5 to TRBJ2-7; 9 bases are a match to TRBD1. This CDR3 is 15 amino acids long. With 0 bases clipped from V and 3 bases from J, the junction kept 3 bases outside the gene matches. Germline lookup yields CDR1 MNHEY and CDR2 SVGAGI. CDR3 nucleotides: TGTGCCAGCAGTTACTCGTGGGACAGGGACTACGAGCAGTACTTC. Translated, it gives CASSYSWDRDYEQYF.

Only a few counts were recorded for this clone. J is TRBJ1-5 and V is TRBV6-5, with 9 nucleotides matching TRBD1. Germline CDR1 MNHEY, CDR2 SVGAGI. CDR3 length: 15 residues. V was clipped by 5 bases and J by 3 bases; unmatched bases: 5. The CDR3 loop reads CASSRTGGLNQPQHF. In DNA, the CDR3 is TGTGCCAGCAGTCGAACAGGGGGCCTCAATCAGCCCCAGCATTTT.

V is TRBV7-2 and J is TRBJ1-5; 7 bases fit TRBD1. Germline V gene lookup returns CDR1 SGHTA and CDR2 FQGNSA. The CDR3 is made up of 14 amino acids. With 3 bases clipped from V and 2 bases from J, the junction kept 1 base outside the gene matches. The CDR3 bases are TGTGCCAGCAGCTTTGACAGGGGCAATCAGCCCCAGCATTTT. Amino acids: CASSFDRGNQPQHF.

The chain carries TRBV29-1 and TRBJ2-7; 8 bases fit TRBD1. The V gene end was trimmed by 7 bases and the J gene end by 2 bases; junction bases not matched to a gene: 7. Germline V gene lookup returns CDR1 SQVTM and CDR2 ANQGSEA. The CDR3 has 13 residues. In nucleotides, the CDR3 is TGCAGCGGGGGGGCAGGGGGCACCTACGAGCAGTACTTC. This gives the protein CSGGAGGTYEQYF.

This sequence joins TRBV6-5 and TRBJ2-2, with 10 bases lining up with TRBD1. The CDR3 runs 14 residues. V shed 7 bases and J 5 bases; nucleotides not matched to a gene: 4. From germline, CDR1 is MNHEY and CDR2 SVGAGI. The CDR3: CASNRDRGTGELFF. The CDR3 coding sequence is TGTGCCAGCAACCGGGACAGGGGTACCGGGGAGCTGTTTTTT.

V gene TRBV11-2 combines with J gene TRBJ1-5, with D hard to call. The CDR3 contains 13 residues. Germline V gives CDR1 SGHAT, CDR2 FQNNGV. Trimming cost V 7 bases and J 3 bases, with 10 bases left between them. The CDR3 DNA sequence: TGTGCCAGCACGCTAAATTACAATCAGCCCCAGCATTTT. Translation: CASTLNYNQPQHF.

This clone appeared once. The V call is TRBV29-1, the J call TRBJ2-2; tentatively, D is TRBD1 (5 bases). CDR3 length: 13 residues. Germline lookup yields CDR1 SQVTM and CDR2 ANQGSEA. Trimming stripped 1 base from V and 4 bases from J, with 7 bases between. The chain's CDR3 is CSVEGGGTGELFF. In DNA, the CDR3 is TGCAGCGTTGAAGGGGGCGGCACCGGGGAGCTGTTTTTT.

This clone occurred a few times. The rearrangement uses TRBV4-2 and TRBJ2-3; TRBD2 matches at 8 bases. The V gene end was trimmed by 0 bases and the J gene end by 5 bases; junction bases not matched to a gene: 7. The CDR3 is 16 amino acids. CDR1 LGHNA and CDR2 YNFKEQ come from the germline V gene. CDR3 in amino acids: CASSQDDKAGGDTQYF. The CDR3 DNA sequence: TGTGCCAGCAGCCAAGATGACAAGGCGGGAGGAGATACGCAGTATTTT.

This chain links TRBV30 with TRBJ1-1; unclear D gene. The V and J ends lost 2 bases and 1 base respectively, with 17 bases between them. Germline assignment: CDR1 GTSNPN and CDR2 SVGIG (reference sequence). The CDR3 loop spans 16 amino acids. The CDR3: CAWSRNFGIPNTEAFF. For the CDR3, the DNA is TGTGCCTGGAGTAGGAACTTCGGGATCCCGAACACTGAAGCTTTCTTT.

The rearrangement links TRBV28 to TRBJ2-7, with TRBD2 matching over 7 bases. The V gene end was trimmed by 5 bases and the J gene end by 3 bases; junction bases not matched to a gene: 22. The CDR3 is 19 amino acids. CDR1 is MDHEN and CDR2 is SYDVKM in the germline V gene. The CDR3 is CASSTPREAGNLRGYEQYF. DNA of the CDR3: TGTGCCAGCAGTACCCCCAGAGAAGCGGGGAACCTACGGGGCTACGAGCAGTACTTC. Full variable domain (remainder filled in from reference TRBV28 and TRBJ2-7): DVKVTQSSRYLVKRTGEKVFLECVQDMDHENMFWYRQDPGLGLRLIYFSYDVKMKEKGDIPEGYSVSREKKERFSLILESASTNQTSMYLCASSTPREAGNLRGYEQYFGPGTRLTVT.

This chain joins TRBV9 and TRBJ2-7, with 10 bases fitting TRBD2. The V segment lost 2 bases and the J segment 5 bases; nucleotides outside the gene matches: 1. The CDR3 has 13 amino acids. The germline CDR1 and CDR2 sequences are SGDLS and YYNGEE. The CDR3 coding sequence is TGTGCCAGCAGCGTGAGCGGGAGGGACGAGCAGTACTTC. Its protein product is CASSVSGRDEQYF. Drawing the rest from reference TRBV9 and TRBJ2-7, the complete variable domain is DSGVTQTPKHLITATGQRVTLRCSPRSGDLSVYWYQQSLDQGLQFLIQYYNGEERAKGNILERFSAQQFPDLHSELNLSSLELGDSALYFCASSVSGRDEQYFGPGTRLTVT.

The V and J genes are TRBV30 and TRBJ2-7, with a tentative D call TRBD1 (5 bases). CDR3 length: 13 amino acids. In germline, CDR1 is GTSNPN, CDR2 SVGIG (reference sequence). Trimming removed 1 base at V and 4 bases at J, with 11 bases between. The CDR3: CAWSGRVGYEQYF. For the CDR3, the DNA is TGTGCCTGGAGTGGCAGGGTTGGTTACGAGCAGTACTTC.

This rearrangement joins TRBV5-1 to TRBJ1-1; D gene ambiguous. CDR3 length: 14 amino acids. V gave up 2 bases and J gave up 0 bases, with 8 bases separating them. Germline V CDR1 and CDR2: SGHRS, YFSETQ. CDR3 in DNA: TGCGCCAGCAGCTTTAGCGGGGTGAACACTGAAGCTTTCTTT. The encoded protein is CASSFSGVNTEAFF. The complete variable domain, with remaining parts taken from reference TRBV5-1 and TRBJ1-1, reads KAGVTQTPRYLIKTRGQQVTLSCSPISGHRSVSWYQQTPGQGLQFLFEYFSETQRNKGNFPGRFSGRQFSNSRSEMNVSTLELGDSALYLCASSFSGVNTEAFFGQGTRLTVV.

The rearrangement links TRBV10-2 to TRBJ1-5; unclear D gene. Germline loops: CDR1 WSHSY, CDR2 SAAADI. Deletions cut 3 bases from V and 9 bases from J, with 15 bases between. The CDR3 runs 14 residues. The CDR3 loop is CASSEWSAPGPQHF. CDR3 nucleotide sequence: TGCGCCAGCAGTGAATGGTCGGCCCCGGGGCCCCAGCATTTT.